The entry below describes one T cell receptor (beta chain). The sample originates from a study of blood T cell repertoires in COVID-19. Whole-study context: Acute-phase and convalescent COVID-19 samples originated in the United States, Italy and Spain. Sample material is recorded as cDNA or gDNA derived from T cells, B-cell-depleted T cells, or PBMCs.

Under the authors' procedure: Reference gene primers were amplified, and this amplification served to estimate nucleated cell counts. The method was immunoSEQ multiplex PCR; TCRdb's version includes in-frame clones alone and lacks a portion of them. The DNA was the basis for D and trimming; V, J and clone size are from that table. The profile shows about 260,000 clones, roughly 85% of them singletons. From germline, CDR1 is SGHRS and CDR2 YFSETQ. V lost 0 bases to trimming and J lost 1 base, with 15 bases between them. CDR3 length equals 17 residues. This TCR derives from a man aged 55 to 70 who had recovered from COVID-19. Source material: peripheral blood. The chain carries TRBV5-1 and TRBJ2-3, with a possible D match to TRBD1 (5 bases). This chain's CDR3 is CASSLVGAASGTDTQYF. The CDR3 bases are TGCGCCAGCAGCTTGGTTGGGGCAGCGTCTGGCACAGATACGCAGTATTTT.